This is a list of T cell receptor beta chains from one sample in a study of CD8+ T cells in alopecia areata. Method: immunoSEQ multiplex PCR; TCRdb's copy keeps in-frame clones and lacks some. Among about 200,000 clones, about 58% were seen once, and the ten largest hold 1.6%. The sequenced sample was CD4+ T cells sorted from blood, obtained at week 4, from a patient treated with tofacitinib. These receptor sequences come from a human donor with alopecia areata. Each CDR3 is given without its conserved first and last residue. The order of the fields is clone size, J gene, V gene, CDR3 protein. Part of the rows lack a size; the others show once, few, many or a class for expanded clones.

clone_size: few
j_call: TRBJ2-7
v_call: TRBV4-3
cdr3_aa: ASSLQGIEQY

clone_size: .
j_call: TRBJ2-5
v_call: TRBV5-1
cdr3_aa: ASSPSGPETQY

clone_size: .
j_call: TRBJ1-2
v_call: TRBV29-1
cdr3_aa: SVEGGAGYGYT

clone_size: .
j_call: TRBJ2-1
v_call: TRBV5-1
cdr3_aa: ASSQRPIGEQF

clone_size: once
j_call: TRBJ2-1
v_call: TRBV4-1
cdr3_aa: ASSQSLRGVNEQF

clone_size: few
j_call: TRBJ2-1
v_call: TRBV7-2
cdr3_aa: ASRDQSNWSPLRYNEQF

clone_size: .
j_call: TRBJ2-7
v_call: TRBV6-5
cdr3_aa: ASSSGLFSYEQY

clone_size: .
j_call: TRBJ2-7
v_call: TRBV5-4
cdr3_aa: ASTIGPAGYEQY

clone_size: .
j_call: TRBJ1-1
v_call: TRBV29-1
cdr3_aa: SAGTQNTEAF

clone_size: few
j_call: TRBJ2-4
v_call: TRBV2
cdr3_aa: ASNLDRPAKNIQY

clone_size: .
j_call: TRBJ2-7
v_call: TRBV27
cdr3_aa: ASRGFSYEQY

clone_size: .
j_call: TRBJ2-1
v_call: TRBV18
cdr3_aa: ASSPPGDVKQF

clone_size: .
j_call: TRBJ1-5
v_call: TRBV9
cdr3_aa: ASSVGGYDQPQH

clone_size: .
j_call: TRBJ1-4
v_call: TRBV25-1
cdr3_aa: ASSELGATNEKLF

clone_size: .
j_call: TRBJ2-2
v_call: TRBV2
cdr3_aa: ASTEDRVGTGELF

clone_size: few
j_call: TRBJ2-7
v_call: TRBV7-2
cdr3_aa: ASSLGTGDAEQY

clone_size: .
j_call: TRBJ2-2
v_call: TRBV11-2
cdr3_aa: ASSPWENTGELF

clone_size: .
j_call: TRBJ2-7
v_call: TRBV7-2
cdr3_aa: ASSAGQGISYEQY

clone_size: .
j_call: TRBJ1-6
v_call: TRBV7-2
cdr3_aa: ASTAGSPNSPLH

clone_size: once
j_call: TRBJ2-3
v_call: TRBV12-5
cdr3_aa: ASGLGLRGERDTQY

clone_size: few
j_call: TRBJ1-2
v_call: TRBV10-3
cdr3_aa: AISAGQSYGYT

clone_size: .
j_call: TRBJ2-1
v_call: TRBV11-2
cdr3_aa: ASSLGSAGVYNEQF

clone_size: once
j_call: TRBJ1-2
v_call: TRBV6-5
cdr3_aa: ATFNTGRNGYT

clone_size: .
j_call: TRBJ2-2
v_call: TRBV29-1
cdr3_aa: SVVRLHTGELF

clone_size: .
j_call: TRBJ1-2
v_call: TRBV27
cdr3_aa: ASSSSGGYLIDNYGYT

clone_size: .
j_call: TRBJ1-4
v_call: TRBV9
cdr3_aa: ASSSTGLLGEKLF

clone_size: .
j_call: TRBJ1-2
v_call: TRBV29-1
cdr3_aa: SVALRDRASGYT

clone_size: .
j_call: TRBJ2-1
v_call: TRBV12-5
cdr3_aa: ASGLLAGGPGEQF

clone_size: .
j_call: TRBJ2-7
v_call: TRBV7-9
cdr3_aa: ASSPGGESYEQY

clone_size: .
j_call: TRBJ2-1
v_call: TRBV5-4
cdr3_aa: ASSFHMGIRNEQF

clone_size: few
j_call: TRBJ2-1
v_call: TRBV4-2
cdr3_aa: ASSQRETNEQF

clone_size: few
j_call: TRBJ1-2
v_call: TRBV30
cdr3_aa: ACGTSSHGYT

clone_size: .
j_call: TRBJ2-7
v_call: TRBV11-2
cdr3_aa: ASSLEGDFYFTYEQY

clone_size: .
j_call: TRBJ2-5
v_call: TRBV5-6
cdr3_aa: ASSLGPSFPGETQY

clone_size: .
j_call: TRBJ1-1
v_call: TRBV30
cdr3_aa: AWSPKRTEAF

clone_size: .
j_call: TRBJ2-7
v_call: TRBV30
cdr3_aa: AWRGGHLGGYEQY

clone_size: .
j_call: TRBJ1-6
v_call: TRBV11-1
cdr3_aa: ASSPGQNSPLH

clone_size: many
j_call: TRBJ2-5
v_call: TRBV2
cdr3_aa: ASSDGVQETQY

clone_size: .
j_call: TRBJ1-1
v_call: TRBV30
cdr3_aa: AWSDVGTGGTEAF

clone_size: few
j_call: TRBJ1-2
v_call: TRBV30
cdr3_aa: AWSVGDSGYT

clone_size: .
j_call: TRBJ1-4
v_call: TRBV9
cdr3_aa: ASSVSSRDEKLF

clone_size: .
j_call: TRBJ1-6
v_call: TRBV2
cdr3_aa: ASSFSNRSSPLH

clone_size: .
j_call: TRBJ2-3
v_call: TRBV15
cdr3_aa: ATSRVAGLGDTQY

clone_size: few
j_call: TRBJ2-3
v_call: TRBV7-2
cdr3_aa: ASSTRLATQY

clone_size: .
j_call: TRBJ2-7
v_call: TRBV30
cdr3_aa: AWNPNRQGPYEQY